Below, 15 T cell receptor beta chains from the same sample are listed, as sequenced in a study of T cell responses to AZD1222 COVID-19 vaccine. TCRdb's table, derived via immunoSEQ multiplex PCR, lists solely in-frame clones and lacks some. The sample lists about 76,000 clones; about three quarters were seen once. This specimen was peripheral blood, taken 28 days after the second dose of the MenACWY control vaccine. The receptor set was obtained from an adult who received the MenACWY meningococcal vaccine as a control.

The chain carries TRBV7-8 and TRBJ1-1; D is uncertain. Trimming shortened V by 3 bases and J by 3 bases, and 8 bases separated the two germline ends. CDR1 SGHVS and CDR2 FQNEAQ come from the germline V gene. This CDR3 is built from 13 residues. The CDR3 DNA reads as TGTGCCAGCAGCTTTAATAAGGACACTGAAGCTTTCTTT. Its translation is CASSFNKDTEAFF.

This chain connects TRBV30 to TRBJ2-7; no definite D call. This CDR3 comprises 12 residues. The germline gives CDR1 GTSNPN, CDR2 SVGIG (reference sequence). Trimming shortened V by 1 base and J by 6 bases, and 10 bases separated the two germline ends. The CDR3 region is CAWSDAKGEQYF. The CDR3 DNA is TGTGCCTGGAGTGACGCCAAAGGCGAGCAGTACTTC.

The chain has TRBV28 and TRBJ2-5; the match to TRBD1 covers 10 bases. The V and J ends lost 8 bases and 4 bases, in that order; junction bases with no gene match: 10. This CDR3 is built from 15 residues. CDR1 is MDHEN, CDR2 SYDVKM, per germline. CDR3 residues: CASEVPGQGRETQYF. In DNA, the CDR3 is TGTGCCAGCGAGGTCCCGGGACAGGGGCGAGAGACCCAGTACTTC.

The J gene is TRBJ1-6, the V gene TRBV9; D unresolved. Germline V gene data show CDR1 as SGDLS and CDR2 as YYNGEE. This CDR3 contains 15 residues. Trimming left V 0 bases short and J 6 bases short, with 10 bases between. The CDR3 DNA reads as TGTGCCAGCAGCGTAGGGATCACTACTAATTCACCCCTCCACTTT. Its protein is CASSVGITTNSPLHF.

This clone was seen only a few times. The chain links TRBV23-1 to TRBJ1-3, with TRBD1 matching 9 bases. TRBV23-1 is an open reading frame whose function is uncertain. With 2 bases clipped from V and 2 bases from J, the junction kept 10 bases outside the gene matches. This CDR3 has 18 residues. The CDR3 here is CASSQGQGNEVAGNTIYF. The CDR3 region has the DNA TGCGCCAGCAGTCAAGGACAGGGGAACGAAGTGGCTGGAAACACCATATATTTT.

The chain employs TRBV7-8 and TRBJ2-3; 8 bases line up with TRBD2. The ends lost 0 bases at V and 3 bases at J; junction bases unmatched: 8. The CDR3 has 17 amino acids. Looked up from germline, CDR1 is SGHVS and CDR2 is FQNEAQ. For the CDR3, the DNA is TGTGCCAGCAGCTTAGCCCTCCCGGGGGGGGGTACAGATACGCAGTATTTT. Translated, it gives CASSLALPGGGTDTQYF.

This clone was observed once. The chain combines TRBV19 with TRBJ1-5, with D maybe TRBD1 (6 bases). V was cut by 5 bases and J by 4 bases, with 9 bases left in between. From germline, CDR1 is LNHDA and CDR2 SQIVND (reference sequence). The CDR3 loop spans 13 amino acids. The CDR3 spells CASSDRTNQPQHF. DNA of the CDR3: TGTGCCAGTAGTGACAGGACAAATCAGCCCCAGCATTTT.

CDR3 nucleotide sequence: TGCGCCAGCAGCCCGGAGGGCAGCTTGAACACTGAAGCTTTCTTT. Its translation is CASSPEGSLNTEAFF. This chain joins TRBV5-1 and TRBJ1-1; D is ambiguous. The CDR3 spans 15 residues. Germline CDR1 SGHRS, CDR2 YFSETQ. The V gene lost 4 bases and the J gene lost 0 bases, with 13 bases spanning the gap.

This clone was seen a single time. This CDR3 is CATRRQNTEAFF. The DNA of the CDR3 is TGTGCCACCCGCCGACAGAACACTGAAGCTTTCTTT. The V gene is TRBV10-3, the J gene TRBJ1-1, with D unresolved. The CDR3 totals 12 residues. Trimming took 10 bases from V and 1 from J, leaving 10 bases between them. Germline CDR1 reads ENHRY; CDR2 reads SYGVKD.

V and J are TRBV6-5 and TRBJ2-7, with a possible D match to TRBD1 (5 bases). The CDR3 is made up of 13 amino acids. Trimming shortened V by 3 bases and J by 4 bases, and 10 bases separated the two germline ends. From germline, CDR1 is MNHEY and CDR2 SVGAGI. The CDR3 nucleotides are TGTGCCAGCAGTTATAGCCAGGGTTACGAGCAGTACTTC. Its translation is CASSYSQGYEQYF.

The chain has TRBV30 and TRBJ1-2; 7 bases are shared with TRBD1. Germline assignment: CDR1 GTSNPN and CDR2 SVGIG (reference sequence). Losses at the gene ends were 5 bases for V and 8 bases for J; bases not matched to a gene: 11. The CDR3 spans 13 residues. The CDR3 protein is CAWEYHRGRGYTF. CDR3 nucleotides: TGTGCCTGGGAATACCACAGGGGTAGAGGCTACACCTTC.

The sample holds many counts of this clone. The J gene is TRBJ1-6, the V gene TRBV11-2; weak D call: TRBD1 (5 bases). V shed 0 bases and J shed 10 bases, with 7 bases lying between them. Germline-derived CDR1 and CDR2 are SGHAT and FQNNGV. This CDR3 comprises 13 residues. This CDR3 reads CASSLEWGSPLHF. CDR3 sequence (DNA): TGTGCCAGCAGCTTAGAATGGGGGTCACCCCTCCACTTT.

This sequence joins TRBV6-5 and TRBJ1-6; a weak D match, TRBD1 (5 bases). Trimming took 6 bases from V and 5 from J, leaving 14 bases between them. The CDR3 is 15 residues long. Germline CDR1 and CDR2: MNHEY and SVGAGI. In DNA form, the CDR3 reads TGTGCCAGCAGGCGTCCGGCGGGGCATAATTCACCCCTCCACTTT. Protein product: CASRRPAGHNSPLHF.

The CDR3 loop is CARSFPAPGAFF. Written as DNA, the CDR3 is TGTGCCAGAAGCTTTCCCGCTCCGGGAGCTTTCTTT. The chain couples TRBV7-5 to TRBJ1-1. TRBV7-5 is listed as a pseudogene. CDR3 size: 12 residues.

This sequence joins TRBV6-4 and TRBJ2-3; 9 bases line up with TRBD2. Trimming cost V 8 bases and J 0 bases; bases outside gene matches: 3. This CDR3 contains 14 residues. In germline, CDR1 is MRHNA, CDR2 SNTAGT. The CDR3 loop reads CASGRGGSTDTQYF. CDR3 nucleotides: TGTGCCAGCGGGCGGGGGGGAAGCACAGATACGCAGTATTTT.